A selection of T cell receptor beta chains follows, all from one sample in a study of cytomegalovirus exposure and HLA in healthy donors. Method: immunoSEQ multiplex PCR; TCRdb's copy keeps in-frame clones and lacks some. The sample includes fewer than 200,000 clones, about 80% of them seen just once. The sequencing input was PBMCs. Every receptor here comes from a man younger than 40 in good health and CMV-seronegative. CDR3s include the opening cysteine and the closing phenylalanine or tryptophan.

j_gene: TRBJ1-1
v_gene: TRBV6-1
CDR3aa: CAGGVLGEAFF

j_gene: TRBJ2-3
v_gene: TRBV27
CDR3aa: CASSFLGLAGVRGADTQYF

j_gene: TRBJ2-1
v_gene: TRBV11-2
CDR3aa: CASSDLAGGRDEQFF

j_gene: TRBJ2-5
v_gene: TRBV29-1
CDR3aa: CSVVRLAGFQETQYF

j_gene: TRBJ2-7
v_gene: TRBV5-1
CDR3aa: CASSTSGQPSGEQYF

j_gene: TRBJ2-2
v_gene: TRBV14
CDR3aa: CASSQVIGELFF

j_gene: TRBJ2-3
v_gene: TRBV9
CDR3aa: CASSPPLADPTDTQYF

j_gene: TRBJ2-7
v_gene: TRBV9
CDR3aa: CASSLRAGGQYEQYF

j_gene: TRBJ2-2
v_gene: TRBV30
CDR3aa: CAWKDRVYTGELFF

j_gene: TRBJ1-5
v_gene: TRBV7-2
CDR3aa: CASSLGLAWSNQPQHF

j_gene: TRBJ1-3
v_gene: TRBV7-7
CDR3aa: CASSLGPGPGNTIYF

j_gene: TRBJ2-7
v_gene: TRBV10-2
CDR3aa: CASSEPFGAGGPYEQYF

j_gene: TRBJ2-3
v_gene: TRBV19
CDR3aa: CASSISGGGHTDTQYF

j_gene: TRBJ2-1
v_gene: TRBV7-6
CDR3aa: CASSPRVGGRGNEQFF

j_gene: TRBJ2-1
v_gene: TRBV30
CDR3aa: CAWSGLAGGPFNEQFF

j_gene: TRBJ2-5
v_gene: TRBV7-9
CDR3aa: CASSLSSSGGYQETQYF

j_gene: TRBJ2-7
v_gene: TRBV5-1
CDR3aa: CASSLERGSGEQYF

j_gene: TRBJ2-1
v_gene: TRBV9
CDR3aa: CASSTRDRKGDEQFF

j_gene: TRBJ1-2
v_gene: TRBV12-5
CDR3aa: CASGKDREHGYTF

j_gene: TRBJ2-1
v_gene: TRBV7-9
CDR3aa: CASSWRGNEQFF

j_gene: TRBJ2-5
v_gene: TRBV2
CDR3aa: CASSRETQETQYF

j_gene: -
v_gene: TRBV6-1
CDR3aa: CASSELTGGVRGYEQYF